This T cell receptor beta chain was sequenced for a study of Ad26.COV2.S vaccination and SARS-CoV-2 variants. The wider study: The study gave Ad26.COV2.S intramuscularly, once or twice 56 days apart.

The treatment was: roughly 19 received Ad26.COV2.S at low or high dose, single or two shots; 5 received placebo; per-sample allocation not given. Sampling was done on day 63 after the first vaccine or placebo injection. Data came from immunoSEQ multiplex PCR; TCRdb stores just in-frame clones and leaves some out. The sample lists about 350,000 clones; about nine tenths were seen once. This clonotype was sampled from a person aged 18 to 59 who received the Ad26.COV2.S COVID-19 vaccine or a placebo. This specimen consisted of peripheral blood, obtained in a trial of Ad26.COV2.S vaccine versus placebo.

CDR3 DNA: TGTGCCAGCAGCTTAGCGCAGGGCCACACTGAAGCTTTCTTT. The encoded protein is CASSLAQGHTEAFF. This rearrangement joins TRBV7-9 to TRBJ1-1, with D perhaps matching TRBD1 (5 bases). The germline V and J ends were trimmed by 0 bases and 3 bases, with 8 bases remaining between them. CDR3 length: 14 residues. The germline V gene encodes CDR1 SEHNR and CDR2 FQNEAQ (reference sequence).